Listed below are T cell receptor beta chains from one sample, sequenced in a study of beta chain features in type 1 diabetes. Using immunoSEQ multiplex PCR, the repertoire was profiled, and TCRdb retains in-frame clones only, with some absent. The sample has a few hundred thousand clones, approximately 15% seen once. Sequencing used naive CD4+ T cells from blood. These TCRs come from a man between 25 and 39 years old with type 1 diabetes. CDR3s include the opening cysteine and the closing phenylalanine or tryptophan. D genes are given only for firm matches. Some rows mark clone size as missing; the rest say once, few, many or name a class of expanded clone.

DNA,CDR3,D,J,V,size
TGTGCCAGCACCTTCAACCAGGGTAACACGTACACTGAAGCTTTCTTT,CASTFNQGNTYTEAFF,NA,TRBJ1-1,TRBV28,few
TGTGCCAGCAGTACATCGGGGGGAACAGATACGCAGTATTTT,CASSTSGGTDTQYF,TRBD2,TRBJ2-3,TRBV7-9,few
TGTGCCAGCACCGGACAGACTTCTAACTATGGCTACACCTTC,CASTGQTSNYGYTF,NA,TRBJ1-2,TRBV2,NA
TGTGCCAGCAGTGAGCAGGGGGTAGGCACCGGGGAGCTGTTTTTT,CASSEQGVGTGELFF,TRBD1,TRBJ2-2,TRBV2,NA
TGTGCCAGCAGCCTACAGGGGGCAGCTAATGAAAAACTGTTTTTT,CASSLQGAANEKLFF,TRBD1,TRBJ1-4,TRBV11-2,NA
TGCGCCAGCAGCCAACCCAGAAATGAGCAGTTCTTC,CASSQPRNEQFF,NA,TRBJ2-1,TRBV4-1,few
TGTGCCAGCAGCGGTGACAGGGGTTGGAAACAGACCCAGTACTTC,CASSGDRGWKQTQYF,TRBD1,TRBJ2-5,TRBV5-4,few
TGTGCCAGCAGCCATCCTGGCGGGGACAGCGGACGAAGAGGCTACACCTTC,CASSHPGGDSGRRGYTF,TRBD1,TRBJ1-2,TRBV4-2,few
TGCGCCAGCAGCTTGGGACAGAACTATGGCTACACCTTC,CASSLGQNYGYTF,NA,TRBJ1-2,TRBV5-1,few
TGTGCCAGCAGCTCAAGACAGGGCCCTAGCACAGATACGCAGTATTTT,CASSSRQGPSTDTQYF,TRBD1,TRBJ2-3,TRBV7-2,few
TGTGCCAGCACTCCCGGGACTAGTAATCCCGGGGAGCTGTTTTTT,CASTPGTSNPGELFF,TRBD2,TRBJ2-2,TRBV6-5,NA
TGCGCCAGCAGCCTTACTAGCACGACAGATACGCAGTATTTT,CASSLTSTTDTQYF,NA,TRBJ2-3,TRBV5-1,few
TGCGCCAGCAGCTTGGTGTCTAGCGGGACCTACGAGCAGTACTTC,CASSLVSSGTYEQYF,TRBD2,TRBJ2-7,TRBV5-1,NA
TGTGCCAGCAGCTTTTTCCTAAAAGAGACCCAGTACTTC,CASSFFLKETQYF,NA,TRBJ2-5,TRBV5-4,few
TGTGCCACCAGCAGGGGACAGGGAGATGGCTACACCTTC,CATSRGQGDGYTF,TRBD1,TRBJ1-2,TRBV15,few
TGTGCCTGGGGGGAGACCGGGGAGCTGTTTTTT,CAWGETGELFF,NA,TRBJ2-2,TRBV30,NA
TGTGCCATCAGTGAGCGTGCAGACTATGGCTACACCTTC,CAISERADYGYTF,NA,TRBJ1-2,TRBV10-3,NA
TGTGCCAGTAGTATCGGCGGGAGTTACAATGAGCAGTTCTTC,CASSIGGSYNEQFF,TRBD2,TRBJ2-1,TRBV19,NA
TGTGCCAGCAGCCCCAGGACAGGATGGGAGACCCAGTACTTC,CASSPRTGWETQYF,TRBD1,TRBJ2-5,TRBV9,few
TGTGCCAGCAGCGTTTTGACCGGCGGGAACACTGAAGCTTTCTTT,CASSVLTGGNTEAFF,NA,TRBJ1-1,TRBV4-2,NA
TGTGCCAGCAGGCGGGCCAGCTCCTACGAGCAGTACTTC,CASRRASSYEQYF,NA,TRBJ2-7,TRBV6-6,NA
TGTGCCAGCTCTTCAGGGGGACCACAGCCCCAGCATTTT,CASSSGGPQPQHF,TRBD1,TRBJ1-5,TRBV18,NA
TGTGCCAGCAGCCCTTCAGGCGCAGATACGCAGTATTTT,CASSPSGADTQYF,NA,TRBJ2-3,TRBV11-2,NA
TGTGCCAGCAGTGGGGGACTAGCGGCTAGCACAGATACGCAGTATTTT,CASSGGLAASTDTQYF,TRBD2,TRBJ2-3,TRBV25-1,NA
TGTGCCAGCTCACCGATACACGTCGGGACAGCCACCGGGGAGCTGTTTTTT,CASSPIHVGTATGELFF,TRBD1,TRBJ2-2,TRBV18,few
TGTGCCAGCAGTGAGGACAGGGGGTCTTTTGCAGAGACCCAGTACTTC,CASSEDRGSFAETQYF,TRBD1,TRBJ2-5,TRBV6-1,NA
TGTGCCAGCAGGAGACCTGGACTAGCGGGAGTTAATGAGCAGTTCTTC,CASRRPGLAGVNEQFF,TRBD2,TRBJ2-1,TRBV2,NA
TGCAGCGTTGCGAACGGAGGCAATCAGCCCCAGCATTTT,CSVANGGNQPQHF,NA,TRBJ1-5,TRBV29-1,few
TGCAGTGCTAGGATCGCCGGCGGGCAGTATTTT,CSARIAGGQYF,NA,TRBJ2-3,TRBV20-1,few
TGTGCCAGCAGCTTAGGACTAGAAGGGGAAGAGACCCAGTACTTC,CASSLGLEGEETQYF,TRBD2,TRBJ2-5,TRBV5-6,few
TGTGCCAGCAGTCCCCTTCGGGGTTCAGGCGAAGCTTTCTTT,CASSPLRGSGEAFF,NA,TRBJ1-1,TRBV13,NA
TGTGCCACCAGCAGACTTGGACAGGGGGCCAGTGAAAAACTGTTTTTT,CATSRLGQGASEKLFF,TRBD1,TRBJ1-4,TRBV15,NA
TGTGCCAGTAGTCGGCAGGCCAGTTTCTACGAGCAGTACTTC,CASSRQASFYEQYF,NA,TRBJ2-7,TRBV19,NA
TGTGCCAGCTATCTTGGCAGCCGCGGCGAGCAGTACTTC,CASYLGSRGEQYF,NA,TRBJ2-7,TRBV9,few
TGTGCCAGCAGCGTTAGCGGGGGAGGCACAGATACGCAGTATTTT,CASSVSGGGTDTQYF,TRBD2,TRBJ2-3,TRBV5-4,few
TGTGCCAGCAGCACACGACAAGCGAACACTGAAGCTTTCTTT,CASSTRQANTEAFF,NA,TRBJ1-1,TRBV6-5,few
TGTGCCAGCAGCTTGCAGGGGACCGGGGAGCTGTTTTTT,CASSLQGTGELFF,NA,TRBJ2-2,TRBV5-8,NA
TGTGCCAGCAGATCTGCGGAAAGCTCCTACGAGCAGTACTTC,CASRSAESSYEQYF,NA,TRBJ2-7,TRBV6-5,few
TGTGCCAGCACCACAACGGGACAGGGCTATGGCTACACCTTC,CASTTTGQGYGYTF,TRBD1,TRBJ1-2,TRBV2,few
TGTGCCAGCAGCCCTAGACAGGGCTCAGCCAAAAACATTCAGTACTTC,CASSPRQGSAKNIQYF,TRBD1,TRBJ2-4,TRBV5-4,few
TGTGCCAGCAGCTTAGCCGGGGGTGAAAAACTGTTTTTT,CASSLAGGEKLFF,NA,TRBJ1-4,TRBV7-2,NA
TGTGCCGCCAGGGGGCAGGTTAATGAAAAACTGTTTTTT,CAARGQVNEKLFF,TRBD1,TRBJ1-4,TRBV10-3,NA
TGTGCCACTAACAGGGGGCTTCACACCGGGGAGCTGTTTTTT,CATNRGLHTGELFF,TRBD1,TRBJ2-2,TRBV28,few
TGTGCCAGCAGCTTGGGGAGAGGTCAAGAGACCCAGTACTTC,CASSLGRGQETQYF,NA,TRBJ2-5,TRBV5-6,NA
TGTGCCTGGGGGGGGTTCGGGACTGAAGCTTTCTTT,CAWGGFGTEAFF,NA,TRBJ1-1,TRBV30,NA
TGTGCCAGCAGCTTTAGGCAGGGACAAGAGACCCAGTACTTC,CASSFRQGQETQYF,NA,TRBJ2-5,TRBV7-9,NA
TGCAGTGCTAGACTCCGGGACAGGAAGTACTTC,CSARLRDRKYF,TRBD1,TRBJ2-7,TRBV20-1,NA
TGTGCCAGCAGCACTATGCCCAAAAACATTCAGTACTTC,CASSTMPKNIQYF,NA,TRBJ2-4,TRBV28,NA
TGCAGTGGAGGGGGTATGGAGCAGTTCTTC,CSGGGMEQFF,NA,TRBJ2-1,TRBV20-1,few
TGTGCCAGCTCACCACCGGGAGAGAGTCCCGGGGAGCTGTTTTTT,CASSPPGESPGELFF,NA,TRBJ2-2,TRBV18,few
TGTGCCAGCAGTTACGGACAGGGAAGTTCTGAAGCTTTCTTT,CASSYGQGSSEAFF,TRBD1,TRBJ1-1,TRBV6-5,few
TGTGCCAGCAGTTATTATAGACAGCAAGAGACCCAGTACTTC,CASSYYRQQETQYF,NA,TRBJ2-5,TRBV6-5,few
TGTGCCAGCAGCCACTCTCGAGGGGGAGGGAGTACCGGGGAGCTGTTTTTT,CASSHSRGGGSTGELFF,NA,TRBJ2-2,TRBV5-4,few
TGTGCCAGCAGCCCGGGACTCCTACCGGAGACCCAGTACTTC,CASSPGLLPETQYF,NA,TRBJ2-5,TRBV28,few
TGCAGCGTTGAAGACAGGGGAACTGAAGCTTTCTTT,CSVEDRGTEAFF,NA,TRBJ1-1,TRBV29-1,NA
TGTGCCAGCAGCGTAGCCCTCACCTACGAGCAGTACTTC,CASSVALTYEQYF,NA,TRBJ2-7,TRBV9,few
TGTGCCAGCAGCTCGGGAGGGGCTGGCTACACCTTC,CASSSGGAGYTF,NA,TRBJ1-2,TRBV7-9,NA